This TCR beta chain was recorded in a study of OX40 agonist ivuxolimab in advanced cancers. Study overall: The eligibility criteria allowed prior anti-PD-1, anti-PD-L1 or anti-CTLA-4 therapy, and under 50% had some. Findings of the study overall: Expanded clones belonging to CD8+ T cells outnumbered, on average, those of CD4+.

Note on this clone: Its antigen is undetermined.

Some clones are missing from TCRdb's copy, which holds only in-frame ones; the method was immunoSEQ multiplex PCR. The table shows 80,000 to 85,000 clones, with around 83% occurring only once. The CDR3 runs 13 residues. Germline V gene sequence: CDR1 SEHNR, CDR2 FQNEAQ (reference sequence). Trimming took off 2 bases at V and 3 bases at J, with 8 bases between the two ends. The chain combines TRBV7-9 with TRBJ2-7; D may match TRBD1 or TRBD2 (5 bases each). The specimen was CD4+ or CD8+ T cells sorted from blood, collected in a trial of the OX40 agonist ivuxolimab. This TCR came from an adult with an advanced solid tumor such as melanoma, head and neck, liver or kidney cancer. The DNA for the CDR3 is TGTGCCAGCAGCTTATCGGGGCTCTACGAGCAGTACTTC. Protein product: CASSLSGLYEQYF.